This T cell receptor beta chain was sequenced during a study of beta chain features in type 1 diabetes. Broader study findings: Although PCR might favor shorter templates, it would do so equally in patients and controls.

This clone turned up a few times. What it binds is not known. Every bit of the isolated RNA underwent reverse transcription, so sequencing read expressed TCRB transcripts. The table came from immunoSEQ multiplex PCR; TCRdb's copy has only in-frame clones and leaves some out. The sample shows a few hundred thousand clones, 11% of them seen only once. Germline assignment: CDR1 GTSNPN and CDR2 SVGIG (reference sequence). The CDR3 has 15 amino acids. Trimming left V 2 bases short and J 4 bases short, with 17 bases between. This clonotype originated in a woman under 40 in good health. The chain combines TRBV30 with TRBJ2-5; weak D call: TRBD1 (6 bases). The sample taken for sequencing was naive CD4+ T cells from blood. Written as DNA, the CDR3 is TGTGCCTGGAGTAATATCAGGGGTGCGGGAGAGACCCAGTACTTC. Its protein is CAWSNIRGAGETQYF.